This record concerns one T cell receptor (beta chain) sequence. Its cognate antigen is unknown. This record belongs to a study of CXCR3-negative and CXCR3-positive naive CD8 T cells. Study findings and constraints: More hydrophobic TRB CDR3s were found in CXCR3-positive naive cells than in CXCR3-negative naive cells.

The CDR3 runs 13 residues. Looked up from germline, CDR1 is MNHEY and CDR2 is SMNVEV (reference sequence). Researchers prepared the TRB cDNA libraries using 5' RACE with UMI labels. With the 5' RACE reads reprocessed, TCRdb shows one record per CDR3 protein and no DNA. The table counts some 130,000 distinct CDR3 sequences; 0.59% lies in the top ten. Sequences were obtained from naive CXCR3+ CD8+ T cells from blood. Sample subset: CD45RO-CCR7+CD27+CD95- naive CD8+ T cells expressing CXCR3 (TNR3+). The chain combines TRBV27 with TRBJ2-7; TCRdb designates TRBD2, a call that cannot be tested without DNA. This clonotype originated in a human donor in good health. Some clones in this sample may be carry-over from other donors' samples. This chain's CDR3 is CASRARGTYEQYF.